This T cell receptor beta chain was sequenced in a study of blood T cell repertoires in COVID-19. Study in general: Sites across the United States, Italy and Spain contributed samples from acute and convalescent COVID-19. Nucleic acid was either cDNA or gDNA, and it came from T cells, B-cell-depleted T cells, or PBMCs.

This clone turned up a few times. CDR3 size: 16 residues. V shed 4 bases, J shed 8 bases, and the junction held 15 bases outside the gene matches. Germline CDR1 reads SGHDT; CDR2 reads YYEEEE. Per the original methods: Cell counts per sample came from amplifying reference gene primers. Measured with immunoSEQ multiplex PCR; TCRdb has only the in-frame clones, and not every one. V and J calls and clone size are given by that table; D and trimming were obtained from the DNA. The data contain 110,000 to 150,000 clones, more than 65% of them singletons. The receptor's source is a man between 60 and 75 years old with acute or convalescent COVID-19. Sequencing was carried out using peripheral blood. V gene TRBV5-6 combines with J gene TRBJ2-1, with TRBD2 matching 7 bases. CDR3 bases: TGTGCCAGCAGCCTTACTAGCGTATATAACAATGATGAGCAGTTCTTC. Encoded protein: CASSLTSVYNNDEQFF.